This T cell receptor (beta chain) was identified during a study of identical twins. Notes on the study in general: The abundant beta clonotypes from cord blood had fewer insertions, and memory repertoires had none of this. Cross-sectional statistics underpinned the conclusions; the same donors were not followed.

To note about this clonotype: Its antigen is undetermined.

MiXCR, run by TCRdb on the 5' RACE reads, gives a single entry per CDR3 protein. The table shows hundreds of thousands of distinct CDR3 sequences, with 7% occurring only once. V shed 1 base, J shed 7 bases, and the junction held 8 bases outside the gene matches. CDR3 size: 15 residues. From germline, CDR1 is MNHEY and CDR2 SMNVEV (reference sequence). The sample also formed part of further work on yellow fever vaccine responses in identical twins.

The source material was memory (CD45RO+) T cells sorted from blood. The chain has TRBV27 and TRBJ2-7; 9 bases map to TRBD2. The clonotype was recovered from a woman younger than 35 in good health. CDR3 DNA sequence: TGTGCCAGCAGTTTATTCCTAGCGGGACCGGGAGAGCAGTACTTC. Encoded protein: CASSLFLAGPGEQYF.